The clone carrying this T cell receptor (beta chain) was seen just once. One end of the junction is discordant with germline, which a read error may explain. The library came from three nested PCR rounds adapted from ARM-PCR protocols. One entry per CDR3 protein, called by TCRdb with MiXCR from the multiplex PCR reads. The profile shows tens of thousands of distinct CDR3 sequences, roughly 73% of them singletons. The data were taken from a study of tumor and adjacent non-tumor tissue in lung cancer. This CDR3 has 15 amino acids. The germline CDR1 and CDR2 sequences are SGHVS and FQNEAQ. This sample's RNA came from whole unsorted tissue. Newly diagnosed lung cancer patients had thoracic surgery in China, August–November 2014, without prior chemotherapy.

The TCR sequence derives from a woman between 45 and 65 years old with non-small cell lung cancer. The sequenced material came from lung tumor tissue. The V and J genes are TRBV7-8 and TRBJ1-4, with 9 bases identical to TRBD1. The CDR3 DNA is TGTGCCAGCAGCTCGACCTCGGGACAGGGTGAAGAACTGTTCTTT. Amino acids: CASSSTSGQGEELFF.